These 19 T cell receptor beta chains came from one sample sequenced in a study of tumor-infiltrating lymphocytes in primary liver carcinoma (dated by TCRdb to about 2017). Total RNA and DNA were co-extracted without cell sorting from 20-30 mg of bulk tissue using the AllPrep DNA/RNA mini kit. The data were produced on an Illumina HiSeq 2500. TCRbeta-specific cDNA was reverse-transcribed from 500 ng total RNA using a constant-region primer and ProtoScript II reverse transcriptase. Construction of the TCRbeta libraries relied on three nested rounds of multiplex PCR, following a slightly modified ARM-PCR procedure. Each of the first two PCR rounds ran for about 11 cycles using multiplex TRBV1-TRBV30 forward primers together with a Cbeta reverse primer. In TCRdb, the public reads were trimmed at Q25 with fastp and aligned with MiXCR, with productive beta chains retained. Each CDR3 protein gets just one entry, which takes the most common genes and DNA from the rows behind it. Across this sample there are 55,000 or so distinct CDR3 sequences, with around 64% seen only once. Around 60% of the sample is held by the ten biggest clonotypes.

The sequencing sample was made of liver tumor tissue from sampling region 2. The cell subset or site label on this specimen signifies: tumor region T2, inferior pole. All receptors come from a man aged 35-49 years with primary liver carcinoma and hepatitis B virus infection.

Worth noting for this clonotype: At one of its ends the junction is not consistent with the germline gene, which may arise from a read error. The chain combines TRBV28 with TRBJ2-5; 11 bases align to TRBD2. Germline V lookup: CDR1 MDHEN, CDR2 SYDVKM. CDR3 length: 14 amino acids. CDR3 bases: TGTGCCAGCAACCAACTAGCGGGAGTAAAGACGCAGTACTTC. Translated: CASNQLAGVKTQYF.

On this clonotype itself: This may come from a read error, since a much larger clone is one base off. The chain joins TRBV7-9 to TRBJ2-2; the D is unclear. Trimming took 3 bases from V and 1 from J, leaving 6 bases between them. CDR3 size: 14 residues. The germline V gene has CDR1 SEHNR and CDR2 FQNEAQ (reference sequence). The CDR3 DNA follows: TGTGCCAGCAGCTTGACATGGAACACCGGGGAGCTGTTTTTT. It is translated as CASSLTWNTGELFF.

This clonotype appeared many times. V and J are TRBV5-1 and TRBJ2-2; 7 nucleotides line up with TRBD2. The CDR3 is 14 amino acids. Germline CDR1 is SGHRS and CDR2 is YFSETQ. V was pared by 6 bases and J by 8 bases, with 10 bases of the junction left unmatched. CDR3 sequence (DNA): TGCGCCAGCAAAGCGGGATTTATTGCGGGGGAGCTGTTTTTT. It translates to CASKAGFIAGELFF.

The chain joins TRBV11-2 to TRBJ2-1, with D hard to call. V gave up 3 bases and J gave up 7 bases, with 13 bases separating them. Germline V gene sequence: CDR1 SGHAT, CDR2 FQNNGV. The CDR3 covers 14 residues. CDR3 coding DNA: TGTGCCAGCAGCTTGCATCGGCTAGTTAATGAGCAGTTCTTC. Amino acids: CASSLHRLVNEQFF.

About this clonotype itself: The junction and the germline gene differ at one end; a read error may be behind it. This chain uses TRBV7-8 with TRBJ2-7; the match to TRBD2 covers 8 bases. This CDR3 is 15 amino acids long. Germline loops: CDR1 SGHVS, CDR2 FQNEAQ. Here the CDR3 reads CASCLGSGGNYEQHF. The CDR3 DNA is TGTGCCAGCTGCTTAGGTTCGGGAGGGAACTACGAGCAGCACTTC.

The CDR3 region has the DNA TGTGCAGGCGGCTTATACCGGCTAGTTAGTGGGCAGTTCTTC. It is translated as CAGGLYRLVSGQFF. This rearrangement joins TRBV11-2 to TRBJ2-1; D call uncertain. Germline CDR1 is SGHAT and CDR2 is FQNNGV. The CDR3 is 14 residues long.

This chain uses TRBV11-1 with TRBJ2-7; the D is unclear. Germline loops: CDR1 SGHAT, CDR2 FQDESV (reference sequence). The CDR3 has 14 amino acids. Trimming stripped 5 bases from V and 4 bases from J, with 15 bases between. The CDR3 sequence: CASSHGRDWYEQYF. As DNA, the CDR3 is TGTGCCAGCAGCCATGGAAGAGACTGGTACGAGCAGTACTTC.

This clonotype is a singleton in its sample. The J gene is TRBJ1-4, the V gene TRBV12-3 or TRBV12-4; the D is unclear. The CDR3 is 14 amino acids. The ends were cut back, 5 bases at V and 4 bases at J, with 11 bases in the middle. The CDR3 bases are TGTGCCAGCAGTATATCATACCTTAATGAAAAACTGTTTTTT. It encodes CASSISYLNEKLFF.

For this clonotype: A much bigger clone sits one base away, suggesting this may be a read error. For the CDR3, the DNA is TGTGCCAGCAGCTCGGGACGGGAAAGTGAAAAACTGTTTTTT. Translation: CASSSGRESEKLFF. The V gene is TRBV7-9, the J gene TRBJ1-4; weak D call: TRBD1 (5 bases). The CDR3 is 14 residues long. With 4 bases removed from V and 7 bases from J, the gap between germline ends came to 13 bases. CDR1 and CDR2 (germline): SEHNR, FQNEAQ (reference sequence).

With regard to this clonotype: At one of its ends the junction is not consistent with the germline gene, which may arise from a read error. The chain's CDR3 is CVSSEVVGKLFF. The CDR3 DNA reads as TGTGTCAGCAGCGAGGTAGTGGGTAAGCTGTTCTTC. The chain combines TRBV11-1 with TRBJ2-1, with D uncertain. The length of the CDR3 is 12 residues. CDR1 is SGHAT and CDR2 is FQDESV in the germline V gene (reference sequence).

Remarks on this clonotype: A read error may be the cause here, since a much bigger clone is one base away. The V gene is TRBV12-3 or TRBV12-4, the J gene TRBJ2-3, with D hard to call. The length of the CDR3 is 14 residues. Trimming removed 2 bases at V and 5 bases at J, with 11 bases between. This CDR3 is CASSLSAHRDTQYF. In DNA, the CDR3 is TGTGCCAGCAGTTTATCGGCGCATAGAGATACGCAGTATTTT.

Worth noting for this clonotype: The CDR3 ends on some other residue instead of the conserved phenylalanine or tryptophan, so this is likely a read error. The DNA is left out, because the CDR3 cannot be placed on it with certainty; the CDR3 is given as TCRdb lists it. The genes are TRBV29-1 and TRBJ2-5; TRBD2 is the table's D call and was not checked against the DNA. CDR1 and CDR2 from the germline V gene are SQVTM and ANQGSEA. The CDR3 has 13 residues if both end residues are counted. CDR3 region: CSSPAEGQETEYS.

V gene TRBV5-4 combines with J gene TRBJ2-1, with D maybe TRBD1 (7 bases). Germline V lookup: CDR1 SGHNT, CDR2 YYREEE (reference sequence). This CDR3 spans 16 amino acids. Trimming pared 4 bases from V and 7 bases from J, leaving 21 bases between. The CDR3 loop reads CASSPGGGGYVNEQFF. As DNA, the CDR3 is TGTGCCAGCAGCCCCGGCGGAGGGGGCTATGTGAATGAGCAGTTCTTC.

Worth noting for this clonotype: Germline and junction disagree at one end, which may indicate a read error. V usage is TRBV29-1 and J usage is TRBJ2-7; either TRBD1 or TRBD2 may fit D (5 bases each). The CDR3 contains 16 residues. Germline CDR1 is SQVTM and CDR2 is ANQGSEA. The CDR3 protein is CRAMTSGTCTPYGQYF. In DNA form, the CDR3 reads TGCAGGGCCATGACATCTGGGACCTGCACTCCCTACGGGCAGTACTTC.

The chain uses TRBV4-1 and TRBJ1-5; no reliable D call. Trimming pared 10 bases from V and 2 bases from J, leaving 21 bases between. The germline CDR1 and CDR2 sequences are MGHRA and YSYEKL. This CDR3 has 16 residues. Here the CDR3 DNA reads TGCGCCACCTGCCAAGCTTTTGGGGAGGGCAATCAGCCCCAGCATTTT. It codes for CATCQAFGEGNQPQHF.

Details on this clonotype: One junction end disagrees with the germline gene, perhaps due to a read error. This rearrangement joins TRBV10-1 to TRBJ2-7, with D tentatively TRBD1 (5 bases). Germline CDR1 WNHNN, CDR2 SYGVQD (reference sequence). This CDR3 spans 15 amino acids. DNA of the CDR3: TGTGCCAGTAGTGAGTTCGGACATAGAAGGAACGAGCAGTACTTC. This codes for CASSEFGHRRNEQYF.

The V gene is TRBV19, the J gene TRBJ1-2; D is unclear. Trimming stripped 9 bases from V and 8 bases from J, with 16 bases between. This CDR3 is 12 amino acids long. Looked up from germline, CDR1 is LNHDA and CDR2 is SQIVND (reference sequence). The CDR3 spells CASHDTPGGYTF. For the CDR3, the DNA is TGTGCCAGCCATGACACCCCGGGGGGCTACACCTTC.

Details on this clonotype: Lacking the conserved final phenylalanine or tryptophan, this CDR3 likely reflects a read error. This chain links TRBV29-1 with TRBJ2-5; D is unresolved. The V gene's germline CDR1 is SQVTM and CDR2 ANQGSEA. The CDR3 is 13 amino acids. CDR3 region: CSVEASVQETQYL. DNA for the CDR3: TGCAGTGTGGAAGCCTCGGTACAAGAGACCCAGTACTTA.

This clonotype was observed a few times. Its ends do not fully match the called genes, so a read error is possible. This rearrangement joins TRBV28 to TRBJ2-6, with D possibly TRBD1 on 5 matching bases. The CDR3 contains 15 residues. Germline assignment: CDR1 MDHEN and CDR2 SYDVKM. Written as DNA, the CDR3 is TGTGCCAGCAGACGAGGAGACTCTGGGGCCAACGCCCTGACTTTC. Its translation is CASRRGDSGANALTF.